The rows below give T cell receptor beta chains drawn from one sample of a study of shared clonotypes between healthy human individuals. Sequenced by immunoSEQ multiplex PCR; TCRdb stores in-frame clones only, minus some. There are some 1.5 million clones in the sample; 95% to 99% occur only once, and roughly 0.45% lies in the top ten. Sequenced sample: naive CD4+ T cells sorted from blood. The receptors here all came from a man under 40 in good health. Both conserved end residues are part of each CDR3. The D gene is left open where the match is weak. Only part of the rows carry a size: once, few, many, or a class if the clone is expanded.

D gene: -
clone size: -
J gene: TRBJ2-5
V gene: TRBV5-1
CDR3 DNA: TGCGCCAGCTACCCTGGGGAATATGCCACTGAGACCCAGTACTTC
CDR3 protein: CASYPGEYATETQYF

D gene: -
clone size: once
J gene: TRBJ2-2
V gene: TRBV29-1
CDR3 DNA: TGCAGCGCCGGGTTAGGGTCGGACACCGGGGAGCTGTTTTTT
CDR3 protein: CSAGLGSDTGELFF

D gene: -
clone size: -
J gene: TRBJ2-7
V gene: TRBV27
CDR3 DNA: TGTGCCAGCAGAGGCCCCCGCGAGCAGTACTTC
CDR3 protein: CASRGPREQYF

D gene: -
clone size: -
J gene: TRBJ2-1
V gene: TRBV12-5
CDR3 DNA: TGTGCTAGTGGTCTGGCCGGAAGCTCCTACAATGAGCAGTTCTTC
CDR3 protein: CASGLAGSSYNEQFF

D gene: TRBD2
clone size: once
J gene: TRBJ2-3
V gene: TRBV14
CDR3 DNA: TGTGCCAGCAGCCCTATTGTGGGGGGGGATACGCAGTATTTT
CDR3 protein: CASSPIVGGDTQYF

D gene: -
clone size: -
J gene: TRBJ2-3
V gene: TRBV5-5
CDR3 DNA: TGTGCCAGCAGCTTGCCGAGATTGGCAGATACGCAGTATTTT
CDR3 protein: CASSLPRLADTQYF

D gene: -
clone size: -
J gene: TRBJ2-7
V gene: TRBV7-2
CDR3 DNA: TGTGCCAGCAGCTTACGGCTAGCCTACGAGCAGTACTTC
CDR3 protein: CASSLRLAYEQYF

D gene: -
clone size: once
J gene: TRBJ2-7
V gene: TRBV6-6
CDR3 DNA: TGTGCCAGCAGTTGGGACCACTCCTACGAGCAGTACTTC
CDR3 protein: CASSWDHSYEQYF

D gene: TRBD1
clone size: -
J gene: TRBJ2-7
V gene: TRBV29-1
CDR3 DNA: TGCAGCGTCCGAGGGGGACAGGGTTCCTACGAGCAGTACTTC
CDR3 protein: CSVRGGQGSYEQYF

D gene: -
clone size: -
J gene: TRBJ2-7
V gene: TRBV19
CDR3 DNA: TGTGCCAGTAGTATAGGGGGCAGGTCCGGAGAGCAGTACTTC
CDR3 protein: CASSIGGRSGEQYF